This T cell receptor (beta chain) was identified during a study of CD8 T cells in Susac syndrome. Across the study: Active disease was present in five or six of the sequenced Susac syndrome patients, whereas roughly 8 of them were in remission.

Recently defined diagnostic criteria for definite or probable disease were fulfilled by Susac syndrome patients. This CDR3 is 13 amino acids long. Germline CDR1 SQVTM, CDR2 ANQGSEA. V lost 3 bases and J lost 2, with 10 bases in between. After extraction with the RNeasy kit, about 0.5 to 1 ug of the RNA was reverse transcribed using random hexamers. Multiplex immunoSEQ PCR targeted 54 Vbeta and 13 Jbeta TCR beta segments. TCRdb processed the immunoSEQ multiplex PCR reads anew with MiXCR; each CDR3 protein has one entry. The table shows some 99,000 distinct CDR3 sequences, with about 93% occurring only once.

What was sequenced was CD4+ T cells from PBMCs. The TCR sequence derives from a human donor with Susac syndrome. The genes are TRBV29-1 and TRBJ1-1; the D is unclear. CDR3 loop: CSVELARNTEAFF. In DNA, the CDR3 is TGCAGCGTTGAGTTGGCCAGAAACACTGAAGCTTTCTTT.